This T cell receptor beta chain was captured in a study of shared clonotypes between healthy human individuals. Study outcomes and limitations: All-four-donor shared clonotypes had higher generation probabilities than non-shared clonotypes did.

The assay was immunoSEQ multiplex PCR, and TCRdb's table has in-frame clones only and misses some. The sample yields around 2,000,000 clones, about 95% seen once. Details on this clone: The antigen is unknown.

This CDR3 has 17 amino acids. J was trimmed by 0 bases and V by 5 bases; bases with no gene match: 10. Germline V gene lookup returns CDR1 SGHTA and CDR2 FQGNSA. The sequence was collected from a man between 18 and 29 years old in good health. V usage is TRBV7-2 and J usage is TRBJ1-3, with 7 bases aligning to TRBD1. Sequenced sample: naive CD4+ T cells sorted from blood. Subset in this sample: CD45RA+ positively selected. This chain's CDR3 is CASSPRPAGGSGNTIYF. The DNA for the CDR3 is TGTGCCAGCAGCCCTCGTCCCGCAGGGGGCTCTGGAAACACCATATATTTT.